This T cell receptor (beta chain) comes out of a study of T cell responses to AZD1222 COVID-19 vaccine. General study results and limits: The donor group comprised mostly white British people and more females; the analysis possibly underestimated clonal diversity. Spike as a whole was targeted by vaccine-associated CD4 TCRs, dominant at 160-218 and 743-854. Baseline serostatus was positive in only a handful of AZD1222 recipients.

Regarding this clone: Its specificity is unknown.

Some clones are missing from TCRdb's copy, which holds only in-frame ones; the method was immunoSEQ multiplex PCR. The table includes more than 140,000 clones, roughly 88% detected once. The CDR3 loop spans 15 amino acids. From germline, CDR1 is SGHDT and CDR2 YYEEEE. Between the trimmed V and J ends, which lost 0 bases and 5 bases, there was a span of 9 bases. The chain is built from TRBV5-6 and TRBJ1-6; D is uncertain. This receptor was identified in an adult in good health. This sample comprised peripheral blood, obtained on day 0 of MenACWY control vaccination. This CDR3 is CASSLGASNNSPLHF. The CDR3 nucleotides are TGTGCCAGCAGCTTGGGTGCATCGAATAATTCACCCCTCCACTTT.